This TCR beta chain came from a study of cytomegalovirus exposure and HLA in healthy donors (dated 2017 in TCRdb). Context from the whole study: An earlier analysis of fewer than 750 of the donors reported about 260 Gb of sequence data and 100 million to 120 million unique TCR beta sequences obtained from around 180 million T cells. About 300 gigabases of sequencing data and tens of millions of unique TCR sequences made up an early release that covered several hundred HLA-typed donors. Among the roughly 380 genotyped donors, 75% to 90% belonged to the genetic ancestry cluster associated with self-reported Caucasian donors. The aim of the study was to test whether cataloging public T cell receptors could identify signatures of past pathogen exposure. The study used immunosequencing to profile the T cell repertoires of 666 subjects and linked those repertoires to cytomegalovirus serostatus. Along with the roughly 670-subject first cohort, a separate validation cohort of over 90 different subjects was used. To predict cytomegalovirus infection status, the study combined high-throughput TCR immunosequencing, statistical association of individual TCRs with disease status, and machine learning. In a later analysis, previously published TCR beta repertoires from hundreds of donors were re-analyzed and high-resolution HLA genotyping was added so that TCR occurrence patterns could be studied. The later analysis used no new phenotypic data to find candidate immune exposures, relying instead on TCR beta sequences and their occurrence across donors. In an earlier analysis of a few hundred of the donors, high-throughput TCR beta sequencing was used to judge whether each TCR beta V gene segment behaved as functional or pseudogenic. Donor age, sex, ethnicity and CMV serostatus were compiled alongside the repertoire data. A later genetic analysis used genome-wide SNP genotypes for 398 of the 666 donors, treating that subset as a discovery cohort. Every discovery cohort repertoire had been produced on one sequencing platform. Class I and class II HLA loci were covered by the typing at four-digit resolution. Typing coverage varied by locus: roughly 620-640 donors for A, B, C, DRB1 and DQB1; approximately 560 for DQA1; about 590 for DPA1; about 450 for DPB1. About five DR-DQ haplotypes were handled as single units for association and clustering, since linkage in the cohort was strong. Across approximately 420 genotyped donors of the cohort, an average of approximately 240,000 unique TCR beta nucleotide sequences per donor were sequenced, and 15% to 20% of those sequences were non-productive. Findings and caveats that apply to the study as a whole: HLA typing was unavailable for some donors at each locus, so association tests used only the typed subset. Immune exposure information for the cohort was limited to CMV serostatus. According to a later genetic analysis, donors in an Asian-associated ancestry cluster had fewer N-insertions in productive TCRs than the approximately 610-donor mean. A cluster of highly shared sequence variants was judged likely to be a technical artifact of the sequencing pipeline. A further reported finding was that TCR beta sequences accurately predicted the HLA-A and HLA-B alleles for most subjects in the first cohort. In an earlier analysis of over 550 of the donors, most TCR beta V segments were observed in productive rearrangements about 90% or about 30% of the time, broadly matching IMGT annotations. In the study, 150 to 200 TCR beta chains were listed as associated with cytomegalovirus. A later genetic analysis associated a missense DCLRE1C variant with V-gene and J-gene trimming of TCR beta chains, and an independent cohort replicated the association. Because counts were too low, 15 or so rarely observed V segments, including chromosome 9 orphons, were excluded from the earlier analysis of some 590 of the donors. In vitro tests confirmed that a few of the cytomegalovirus-associated TCR beta chains recognize cytomegalovirus antigens. A later analysis associated roughly 17,000 TCR beta sequences with specific HLA alleles at a false discovery rate of 0.05. A later analysis found that TCR association rates varied across HLA loci, with DRB1 alleles showing the most associated TCRs and HLA-C alleles the fewest. Compared with equally common non-associated chains, HLA-associated TCR beta chains in a later analysis were more clonally expanded and had lower generation probabilities. In a later analysis, several top co-occurrence clusters were reported to appear linked to parvovirus B19, influenza, CMV and Epstein-Barr virus. Some IMGT-functional V segments, including TRBV6-2 and TRBV6-3, could not be told apart with the 87-base-pair reads, so those segments were excluded. According to the authors, the approach could potentially be generalized to other disease states and immunological phenotypes. Correlated functional status among segregating V segments might be attributable to linkage disequilibrium, but an unknown experimental factor could not be ruled out. When HLA alleles, especially DR and DQ, strongly co-occurred, TCR associations were difficult to assign to individual alleles. Roughly uniform sequencing depth across donors was assumed in presence/absence analyses, although this assumption may not hold. Most TCR sequences were seen in very few donors, while some public TCRs were found in many individuals. The cohort was sequenced for TCR beta chains only, and without alpha or paired-chain data the features that could be detected were limited. Cytomegalovirus status was reported to be diagnosed by the classifier with high specificity and sensitivity in both the original and validation cohorts. Most CMV-associated TCR beta chains appeared to be HLA-restricted in a later analysis, and the HLA associations seemed to be driven largely by CMV exposure.

As for this clone: The clone's antigen remains unknown. One base away there is no much larger clone; base qualities are not given.

From a lookup of the germline V gene, CDR1 and CDR2 are SGHTA and FQGNSA. V and J lose 1 base and 5 bases, and a span of 12 bases separates them. The CDR3 starts with the cysteine, ends with the phenylalanine, and has 15 residues. Solely the CDR3 DNA is kept, with 45 bases framed from the first base. Library creation used the immunoSEQ multiplex PCR assay. For the multiplex PCR, a mixture combining 60 forward primers for TCR Vbeta segments and 13 reverse primers for TCR Jbeta segments was used. The CDR3 region of rearranged TCR beta genes was amplified from genomic DNA by a multiplex PCR assay. On the Illumina HiSeq System, the amplified TCR beta libraries were sequenced as 87-base-pair reads. The study's own analysis went as follows. Across the 700 or so repertoires, a later analysis counted 75 million to 90 million unique TCR beta chains, 9.5 million to 12 million of which were shared by at least two donors. Raw reads were error-corrected and collapsed into unique sequences by a nearest-neighbor algorithm in which closely related sequences were merged to remove PCR and sequencing errors. CDR3 sequences were aligned to IMGT reference sequences to assign V, D and J gene segments. For a sequence to be retained, a match of at least six nucleotides to both a V gene segment and a J gene segment was required. Rearrangements were classified as productive when the CDR3 lacked stop codons and remained in frame with V and J, and all other rearrangements were classified as non-productive. Following IMGT convention, CDR3 was defined as the stretch from the second conserved V-encoded cysteine to the conserved J-encoded phenylalanine. The earlier analysis of more than 450 of the donors excluded sequences that lacked an unambiguous match to a single V gene segment. In an earlier analysis of approximately 560 of the donors, a V segment was called functional when productive rearrangements were above 56.7%, and segregating when the standard deviation between donors exceeded 5%. To diagnose cytomegalovirus status from the catalog of TCR beta chain sequences, a statistical classification framework was built. A later analysis assigned V and J genes by comparing TCR nucleotide sequences with IMGT/GENE-DB human TR gene sequences. A later analysis assigned CDR3 sequences and most-parsimonious VDJ recombination scenarios with the TCRdist pipeline. A later analysis defined each TCR beta chain by its CDR3 amino acid sequence plus V-gene family, and excluded reads lacking a unique V-gene family. To address suspected cross-contamination and a sequencing artifact, a later analysis removed 592 highly shared, low-generation-probability nucleotide sequences. In a later analysis, a clonal expansion index for each public chain was calculated from normalized within-repertoire ranks of inferred template counts. Generation probabilities in a later analysis came from a VDJ recombination model fitted to out-of-frame rearrangements, and those results were checked against IGoR. In a later analysis, TCR-TCR, TCR-HLA and TCR-CMV co-occurrence was scored with hypergeometric tests, and a repertoire-size bias correction was applied to TCR pairs. To estimate false discovery rates, a later analysis permuted the HLA or CMV assignments 20 times. In a later analysis, co-occurring TCRs were grouped using DBSCAN, and TCRdist sequence similarity was added for clustering within HLA-allele-positive subsets. For co-occurrence clustering, repertoires with fewer than 30,000 or more than 120,000 public chains were excluded, along with five repertoires with anomalous nucleotide sharing. This is the immuneACCESS table as TCRdb keeps it, with only in-frame sequences that have V and J called. A part of the clones is gone; compared with another copy, unresolved V genes explain less than half, and the rest is unexplained. From that table come the V and J calls and clone size; the DNA was used to work out D and trimming. Within this sample are approximately 170,000 clones, with over 75% of them counted one time only. The ten most abundant clones make up over 3% of the sample.

In total, around 600 healthy bone marrow donors made up the cohort. At the time of sampling, all cohort members were nominally healthy, though unrecorded immune exposures were likely present. The donor tested CMV seronegative, placing the donor among the roughly 400 seronegative members of the cohort. A peripheral blood sample was collected from each donor, and TCR beta sequencing was performed on peripheral blood mononuclear cells. The Qiagen DNeasy Blood Extraction Kit was used to extract genomic DNA from the blood cell samples. The sequence is built from TRBV7-2 and TRBJ1-5; perhaps TRBD1 is the D gene, with 5 bases matching. This sequence was found in a female donor in good health and CMV-seronegative. The sample was PBMCs. Read as DNA, the sequence is TGTGCCAGCAGCTTAGTTTCCGGGGGGGATCAGCCCCAGCATTTT. The encoded protein is CASSLVSGGDQPQHF.